This T cell receptor (beta chain) was documented in a study of T cells in Graves' hyperthyroidism and ophthalmopathy. General observations from the study: The model identified upcoming ophthalmopathy a median about six months ahead of onset.

The CDR3 is 12 residues long. V lost 2 bases, J lost 7 bases, and 8 bases lay in between. CDR1 is MNHEY and CDR2 is SVGAGI in the germline V gene. Researchers took RNA transcripts and amplified the TCR beta CDR3 regions from them. When the TCR CDR3 underwent first-round RT-PCR, the HTBI primer set was used. TCRdb recomputed calls from the multiplex PCR reads with MiXCR, one row per CDR3 protein. The sample shows approximately 600,000 distinct CDR3 sequences, 14% of them seen only once. Uncontrolled infection, other autoimmune disease, pregnancy or lactation barred patients from enrollment. Together with thyroid ultrasound, orbital computed tomography, serum thyroxine and TRAb, clinical symptoms were used for diagnoses. The PBMCs were taken from approximately 9.7 ml of fresh peripheral blood. In its sample, this clonotype was seen a few times. Antigen unknown.

The chain couples TRBV6-5 to TRBJ1-1; no definite D call. The receptor was derived from a woman younger than 30 with Graves' ophthalmopathy. The sequenced material came from blood. CDR3 coding DNA: TGTGCCAGCAGTTACCCGTCCGGTGAAGCTTTCTTT. It codes for CASSYPSGEAFF.